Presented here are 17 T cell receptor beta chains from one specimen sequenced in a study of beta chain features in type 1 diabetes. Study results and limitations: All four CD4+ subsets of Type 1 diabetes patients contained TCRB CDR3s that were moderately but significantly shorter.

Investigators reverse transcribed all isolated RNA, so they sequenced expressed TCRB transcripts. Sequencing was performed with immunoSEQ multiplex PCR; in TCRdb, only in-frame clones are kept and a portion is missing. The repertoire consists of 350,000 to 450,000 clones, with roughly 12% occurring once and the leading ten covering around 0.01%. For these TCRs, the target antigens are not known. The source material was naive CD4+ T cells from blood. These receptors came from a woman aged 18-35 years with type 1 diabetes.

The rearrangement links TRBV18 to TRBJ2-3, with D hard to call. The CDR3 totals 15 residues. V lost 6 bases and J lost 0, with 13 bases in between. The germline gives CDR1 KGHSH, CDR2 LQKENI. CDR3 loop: CASSQSTTSTDTQYF. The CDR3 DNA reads TGTGCCAGCTCGCAATCAACTACTAGCACAGATACGCAGTATTTT.

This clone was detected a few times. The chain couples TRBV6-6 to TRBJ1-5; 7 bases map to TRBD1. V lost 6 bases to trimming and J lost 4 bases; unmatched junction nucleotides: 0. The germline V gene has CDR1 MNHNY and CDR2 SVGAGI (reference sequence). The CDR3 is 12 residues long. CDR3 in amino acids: CASRQGNQPQHF. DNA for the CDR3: TGTGCCAGCAGACAGGGGAATCAGCCCCAGCATTTT.

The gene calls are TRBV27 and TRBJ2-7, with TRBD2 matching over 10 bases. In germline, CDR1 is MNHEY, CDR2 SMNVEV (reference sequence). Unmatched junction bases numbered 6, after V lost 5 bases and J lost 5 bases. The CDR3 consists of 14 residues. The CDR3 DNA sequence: TGTGCCAGCAGTAAAGGACTAGCGGTTCACGAGCAGTACTTC. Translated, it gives CASSKGLAVHEQYF.

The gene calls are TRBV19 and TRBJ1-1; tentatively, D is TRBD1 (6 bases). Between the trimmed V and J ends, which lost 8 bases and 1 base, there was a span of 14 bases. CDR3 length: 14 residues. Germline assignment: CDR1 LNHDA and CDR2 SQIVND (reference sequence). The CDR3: CASGGAGSNTEAFF. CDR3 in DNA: TGTGCCAGTGGGGGGGCAGGATCGAACACTGAAGCTTTCTTT.

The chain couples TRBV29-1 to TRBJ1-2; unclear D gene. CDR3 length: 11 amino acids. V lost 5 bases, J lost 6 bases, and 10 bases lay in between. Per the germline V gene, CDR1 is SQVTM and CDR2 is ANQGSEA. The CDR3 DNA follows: TGCAGCGTTTCGGAGTCAAATGGCTACACCTTC. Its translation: CSVSESNGYTF.

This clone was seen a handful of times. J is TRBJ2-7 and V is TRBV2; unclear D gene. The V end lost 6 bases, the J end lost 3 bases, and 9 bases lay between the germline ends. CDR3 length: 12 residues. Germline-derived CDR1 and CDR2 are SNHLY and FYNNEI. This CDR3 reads CASRPAGYEQYF. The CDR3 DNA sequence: TGTGCCAGCAGACCGGCAGGCTACGAGCAGTACTTC.

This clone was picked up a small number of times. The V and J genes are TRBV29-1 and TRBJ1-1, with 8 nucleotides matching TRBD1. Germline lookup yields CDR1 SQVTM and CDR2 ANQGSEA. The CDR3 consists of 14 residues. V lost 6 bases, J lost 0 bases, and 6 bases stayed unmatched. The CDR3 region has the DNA TGCAGCGTCCCGACAGGGGCCGTGAACACTGAAGCTTTCTTT. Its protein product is CSVPTGAVNTEAFF. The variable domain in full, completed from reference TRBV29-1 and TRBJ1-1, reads SAVISQKPSRDICQRGTSLTIQCQVDSQVTMMFWYRQQPGQSLTLIATANQGSEATYESGFVIDKFPISRPNLTFSTLTVSNMSPEDSSIYLCSVPTGAVNTEAFFGQGTRLTVV.

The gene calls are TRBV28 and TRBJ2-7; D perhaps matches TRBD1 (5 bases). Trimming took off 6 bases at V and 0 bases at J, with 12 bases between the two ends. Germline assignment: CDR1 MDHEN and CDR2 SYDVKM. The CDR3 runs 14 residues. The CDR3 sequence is CASRIRQFSYEQYF. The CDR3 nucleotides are TGTGCCAGCAGGATACGACAGTTCTCCTACGAGCAGTACTTC.

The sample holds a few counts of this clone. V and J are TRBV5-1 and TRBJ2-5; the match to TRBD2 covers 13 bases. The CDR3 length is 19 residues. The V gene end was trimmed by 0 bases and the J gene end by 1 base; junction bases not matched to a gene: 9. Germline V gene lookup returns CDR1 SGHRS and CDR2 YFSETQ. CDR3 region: CASSLARTSGGRTQETQYF. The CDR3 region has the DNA TGCGCCAGCAGCTTGGCCCGGACTAGCGGGGGACGTACCCAAGAGACCCAGTACTTC.

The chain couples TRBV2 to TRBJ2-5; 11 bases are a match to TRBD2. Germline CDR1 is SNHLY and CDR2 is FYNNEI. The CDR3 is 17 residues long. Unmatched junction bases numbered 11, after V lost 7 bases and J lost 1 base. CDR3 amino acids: CASNRASGGPSQETQYF. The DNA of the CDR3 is TGTGCCAGCAATCGAGCTAGCGGGGGGCCGAGCCAAGAGACCCAGTACTTC.

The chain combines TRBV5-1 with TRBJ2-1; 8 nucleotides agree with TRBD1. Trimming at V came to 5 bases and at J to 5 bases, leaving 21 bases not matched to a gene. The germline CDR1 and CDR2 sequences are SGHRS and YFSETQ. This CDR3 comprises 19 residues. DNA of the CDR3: TGCGCCAGCAGACCAGATCCCCTGGGACGATGGACAGGGAACAATGAGCAGTTCTTC. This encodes CASRPDPLGRWTGNNEQFF.

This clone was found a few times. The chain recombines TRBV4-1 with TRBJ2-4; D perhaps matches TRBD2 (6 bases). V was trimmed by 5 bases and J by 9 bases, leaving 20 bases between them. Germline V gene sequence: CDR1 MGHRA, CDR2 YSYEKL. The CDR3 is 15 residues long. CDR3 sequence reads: CASSGRQRGMGIQYF. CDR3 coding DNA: TGCGCCAGCAGCGGACGACAACGCGGGATGGGCATTCAGTACTTC.

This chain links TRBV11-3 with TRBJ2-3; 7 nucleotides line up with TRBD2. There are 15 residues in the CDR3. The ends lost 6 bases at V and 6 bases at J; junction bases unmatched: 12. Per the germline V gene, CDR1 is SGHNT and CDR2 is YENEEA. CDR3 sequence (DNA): TGTGCCAGCAGAGATCCCTGGGGGGGTTCGGATACGCAGTATTTT. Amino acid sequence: CASRDPWGGSDTQYF.

The CDR3 DNA sequence: TGTGCCAGCAGTTACTTGCAGGGGCCTAACACTGAAGCTTTCTTT. Residues: CASSYLQGPNTEAFF. This rearrangement joins TRBV6-6 to TRBJ1-1; D might be TRBD1 (6 bases). V was pared by 1 base and J by 2 bases, with 11 bases between. Germline CDR1 MNHNY, CDR2 SVGAGI (reference sequence). The CDR3 contains 15 residues.

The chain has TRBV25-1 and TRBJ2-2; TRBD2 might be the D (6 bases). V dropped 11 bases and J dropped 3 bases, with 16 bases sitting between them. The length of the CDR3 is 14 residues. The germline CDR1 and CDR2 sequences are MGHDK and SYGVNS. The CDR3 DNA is TGTGCCCCTCGCATTAGGGACTACACCGGGGAGCTGTTTTTT. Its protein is CAPRIRDYTGELFF.

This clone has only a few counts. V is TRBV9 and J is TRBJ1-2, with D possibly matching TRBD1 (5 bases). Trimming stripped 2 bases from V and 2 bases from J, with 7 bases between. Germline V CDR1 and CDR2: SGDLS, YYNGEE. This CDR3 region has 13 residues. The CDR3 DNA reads TGTGCCAGCAGCGTGCCAGGGAACTATGGCTACACCTTC. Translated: CASSVPGNYGYTF.

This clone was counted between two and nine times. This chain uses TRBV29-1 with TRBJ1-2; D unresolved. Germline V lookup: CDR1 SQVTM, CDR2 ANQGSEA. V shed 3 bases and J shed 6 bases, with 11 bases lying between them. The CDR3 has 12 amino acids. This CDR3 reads CSVELGGDGYTF. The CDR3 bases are TGCAGCGTTGAGTTGGGAGGCGATGGCTACACCTTC.